The 32 T cell receptor beta chains in this list originate from one sample, sequenced in a study of beta chain features in type 1 diabetes. Study-level points and caveats: Across all four CD4+ subsets, people with type 1 diabetes showed modestly shorter TCRB CDR3s.

These receptors lack a known antigen. Sequenced material consisted of expressed TCRB transcripts (all of the isolated RNA was reverse transcribed). Produced via immunoSEQ multiplex PCR; TCRdb's table is partial and in-frame only. The sample contains hundreds of thousands of clones, 13% of which appear only once. Sequencing was done on a sample of naive CD4+ T cells from blood. All receptors come from a young man with type 1 diabetes.

This clone showed up just a few times. The CDR3 DNA follows: TGTGCCAGCAGCCCCTTAGCGGGGGGCGGCGCAGATACGCAGTATTTT. Translation gives CASSPLAGGGADTQYF. The V gene is TRBV11-3, the J gene TRBJ2-3; 10 nucleotides agree with TRBD2. The CDR3 loop spans 16 amino acids. The V gene end was trimmed by 5 bases and the J gene end by 4 bases; junction bases not matched to a gene: 9. The germline gives CDR1 SGHNT, CDR2 YENEEA.

This clone was observed a few times. For the CDR3, the DNA is TGTGCCAGCAGCCCCTGGGACGGAAGACAGATAGCCCAGTACTTC. This gives the protein CASSPWDGRQIAQYF. V gene TRBV6-5 combines with J gene TRBJ2-5, with D perhaps given as TRBD1 or TRBD2 (5 bases each). Germline loops: CDR1 MNHEY, CDR2 SVGAGI. CDR3 length equals 15 residues. Trimming removed 6 bases at V and 9 bases at J, with 23 bases between.

CDR3 nucleotides: TGTGCCAGTAGTATGACAGCAAACTATGGCTACACCTTC. Its protein is CASSMTANYGYTF. The chain uses TRBV19 and TRBJ1-2; possible D gene TRBD1, 5 bases. The V end was cut by 3 bases, the J end by 2 bases, with 7 bases between. The CDR3 is made up of 13 amino acids. In germline, CDR1 is LNHDA, CDR2 SQIVND (reference sequence).

The gene calls are TRBV5-1 and TRBJ2-3; 9 nucleotides agree with TRBD1. Germline V lookup: CDR1 SGHRS, CDR2 YFSETQ. The length of the CDR3 is 15 residues. V lost 4 bases and J lost 4; bases outside the gene matches: 7. In DNA form, the CDR3 reads TGCGCCAGCAGCCCGGGACAGGGTGGACCAGATACGCAGTATTTT. This codes for CASSPGQGGPDTQYF.

This chain uses TRBV13 with TRBJ2-6; D possibly corresponds to TRBD1 (6 bases). This CDR3 is built from 18 residues. Germline values: CDR1 PRHDT, CDR2 FYEKMQ (reference sequence). The V and J ends lost 5 bases and 0 bases respectively, with 17 bases between them. The CDR3 loop reads CASSRQVTLLSGANVLTF. The DNA for the CDR3 is TGTGCCAGCAGCCGACAGGTCACCTTACTCTCTGGGGCCAACGTCCTGACTTTC.

Written as DNA, the CDR3 is TGTGCCAGCAGCACCCTCGGGGTCGGCTACACCTTC. Its protein product is CASSTLGVGYTF. V is TRBV9 and J is TRBJ1-2, with D unclear. The germline V and J ends were trimmed by 4 bases and 8 bases, with 12 bases remaining between them. CDR1 is SGDLS and CDR2 is YYNGEE in the germline V gene. This CDR3 has 12 amino acids.

The chain links TRBV18 to TRBJ2-2; D gene uncertain. The CDR3 has 14 residues. The V end lost 2 bases, the J end lost 6 bases, and 10 bases lay between the germline ends. Germline V gene sequence: CDR1 KGHSH, CDR2 LQKENI. The CDR3 loop is CASSPKRIPGELFF. The CDR3 region has the DNA TGTGCCAGCTCACCAAAAAGGATCCCCGGGGAGCTGTTTTTT.

A few counts support this clone. This chain joins TRBV5-4 and TRBJ1-6; no reliable D call. Germline loops: CDR1 SGHNT, CDR2 YYREEE (reference sequence). The CDR3 consists of 14 residues. V lost 7 bases and J 7 bases, leaving 15 bases between the germline ends. In nucleotides, the CDR3 is TGTGCCAGCGCCCCTCGGGCCGAGAATTCACCCCTCCACTTT. The encoded protein is CASAPRAENSPLHF.

This clone was counted a few times. The chain couples TRBV11-2 to TRBJ1-5, with D maybe TRBD1 (5 bases). The V and J ends lost 2 bases and 6 bases respectively, with 8 bases between them. The CDR3 covers 13 residues. Germline values: CDR1 SGHAT, CDR2 FQNNGV. The CDR3 reads CASSLLGGQPQHF. The CDR3 DNA follows: TGTGCCAGCAGCTTACTCGGGGGTCAGCCCCAGCATTTT.

V is TRBV10-3 and J is TRBJ2-3; 14 nucleotides line up with TRBD2. Germline assignment: CDR1 ENHRY and CDR2 SYGVKD. After removal of 6 bases from V and 7 bases from J, the junction contained 6 bases not matched to a gene. This CDR3 is built from 15 residues. The DNA for the CDR3 is TGTGCCATCAGCCAGACTAGCGGGGGGGCATATACGCAGTATTTT. This codes for CAISQTSGGAYTQYF.

V and J are TRBV5-1 and TRBJ2-7; 8 bases fit TRBD1. V shed 4 bases, J shed 0 bases, and the junction held 9 bases outside the gene matches. Looked up from germline, CDR1 is SGHRS and CDR2 is YFSETQ. The length of the CDR3 is 16 residues. Here the CDR3 reads CASSPDRGSLSYEQYF. CDR3 nucleotides: TGCGCCAGCAGCCCCGACAGGGGATCCCTCTCCTACGAGCAGTACTTC.

The gene calls are TRBV28 and TRBJ1-2; 10 bases match TRBD1. CDR3 size: 14 residues. Germline CDR1 reads MDHEN; CDR2 reads SYDVKM. V trimming: 4 bases; J trimming: 8 bases; junction bases outside the gene matches: 7. The CDR3 spells CASSSRDRGRGYTF. The DNA of the CDR3 is TGTGCCAGCAGTTCCCGGGACAGGGGACGGGGCTACACCTTC.

This clone has just a few counts. The chain recombines TRBV18 with TRBJ1-4; D unresolved. CDR1 is KGHSH, CDR2 LQKENI, per germline. The CDR3 runs to 13 residues. Deletions cut 4 bases from V and 5 bases from J, with 8 bases between. CDR3 coding DNA: TGTGCCAGCTCACAGGCAGAAAATGAAAAACTGTTTTTT. Translated: CASSQAENEKLFF.

The genes are TRBV14 and TRBJ1-2, with 7 bases that match TRBD1. Germline CDR1 is SGHDN and CDR2 is FVKESK. This CDR3 is built from 13 residues. V was clipped by 10 bases and J by 4 bases; unmatched bases: 9. CDR3 sequence (DNA): TGTGCCACCCGACAGGGTCCTGGCTATGGCTACACCTTC. Translation gives CATRQGPGYGYTF.

CDR3 region: CASSWAGTTDTQYF. In nucleotides, the CDR3 is TGTGCCAGCAGTTGGGCGGGGACAACAGATACGCAGTATTTT. The chain recombines TRBV27 with TRBJ2-3; D may be TRBD1 or TRBD2 (6 bases each). The CDR3 runs 14 residues. V lost 4 bases to trimming and J lost 3 bases, with 11 bases between them. The germline CDR1 and CDR2 sequences are MNHEY and SMNVEV (reference sequence).

This rearrangement joins TRBV9 to TRBJ2-5; no clear D gene. Trimming cost V 0 bases and J 2 bases, with 5 bases left between them. CDR1 and CDR2 (germline): SGDLS, YYNGEE. The CDR3 extends over 13 amino acids. CDR3 sequence: CASSVAEQETQYF. The CDR3 coding sequence is TGTGCCAGCAGCGTAGCAGAACAAGAGACCCAGTACTTC.

This clone turned up a few times. V and J are TRBV7-9 and TRBJ1-5, with D perhaps matching TRBD1 (5 bases). There are 13 residues in the CDR3. Germline values: CDR1 SEHNR, CDR2 FQNEAQ (reference sequence). Trimming removed 8 bases at V and 4 bases at J, with 12 bases between. The CDR3 reads CASPRQGNQPQHF. CDR3 DNA: TGTGCCAGCCCCCGGCAGGGAAATCAGCCCCAGCATTTT.

This clone was counted between two and nine times. This chain joins TRBV28 and TRBJ1-5; D call uncertain. Germline V gene lookup returns CDR1 MDHEN and CDR2 SYDVKM. V was trimmed by 3 bases and J by 0 bases, leaving 12 bases between them. The CDR3 is 16 residues long. The DNA for the CDR3 is TGTGCCAGCAGTTTGTCTCAGGACTATAGCAATCAGCCCCAGCATTTT. Amino acid sequence: CASSLSQDYSNQPQHF. The complete variable domain, with remaining parts taken from reference TRBV28 and TRBJ1-5, reads DVKVTQSSRYLVKRTGEKVFLECVQDMDHENMFWYRQDPGLGLRLIYFSYDVKMKEKGDIPEGYSVSREKKERFSLILESASTNQTSMYLCASSLSQDYSNQPQHFGDGTRLSIL.

The chain is built from TRBV5-1 and TRBJ1-1; 7 bases are shared with TRBD1. Trimming removed 2 bases from V and 6 bases from J; junction bases left unmatched: 7. The CDR3 consists of 14 residues. Germline V gene sequence: CDR1 SGHRS, CDR2 YFSETQ. The CDR3 coding sequence is TGCGCCAGCAGCTTCGGTACAGGGGAGCCTGAAGCTTTCTTT. This gives the protein CASSFGTGEPEAFF.

The chain is built from TRBV30 and TRBJ1-1; TRBD1 is a possible D gene (6 bases). This CDR3 has 13 amino acids. V was pared by 8 bases and J by 4 bases, with 17 bases between. Germline loops: CDR1 GTSNPN, CDR2 SVGIG (reference sequence). CDR3 DNA: TGTGCCGGGGGCGAGGGGAGAATCACTGAAGCTTTCTTT. Its translation is CAGGEGRITEAFF.

This clone was seen a handful of times. The CDR3, as DNA: TGTGCCACGCGGCGCGGACAGGGTATCCAAGAGACCCAGTACTTC. Its protein is CATRRGQGIQETQYF. V is TRBV10-3 and J is TRBJ2-5, with 8 nucleotides matching TRBD1. The germline V gene encodes CDR1 ENHRY and CDR2 SYGVKD. With 10 bases clipped from V and 1 base from J, the junction kept 11 bases outside the gene matches. This CDR3 region has 15 residues.

V usage is TRBV11-3 and J usage is TRBJ1-1, with unresolved D. The V gene's germline CDR1 is SGHNT and CDR2 YENEEA. The CDR3 has 13 residues. V was trimmed by 10 bases and J by 5 bases, leaving 17 bases between them. The CDR3 DNA reads as TGTGCCATCACGTCCTCCTGGAGGACTGAAGCTTTCTTT. Protein sequence: CAITSSWRTEAFF.

This clone has only a few counts. The V gene is TRBV7-2, the J gene TRBJ1-4, with TRBD1 matching 9 bases. Germline assignment: CDR1 SGHTA and CDR2 FQGNSA. With V trimmed by 5 bases and J by 14 bases, 6 bases remained unmatched. The length of the CDR3 is 12 residues. CDR3 in amino acids: CASSTGTGRLFF. For the CDR3, the DNA is TGTGCCAGCAGCACCGGGACAGGGCGGCTGTTTTTT.

The genes are TRBV15 and TRBJ2-7, with 9 nucleotides matching TRBD1. The V gene end was trimmed by 5 bases and the J gene end by 1 base; junction bases not matched to a gene: 9. CDR3 length equals 16 residues. In germline, CDR1 is LNHNV, CDR2 YYDKDF (reference sequence). CDR3 DNA sequence: TGTGCCACCAGCGGCCTGGTGGGGACAGGGTCCTACGAGCAGTACTTC. Encoded protein: CATSGLVGTGSYEQYF.

This clone was counted between two and nine times. This chain links TRBV11-2 with TRBJ1-2; D not certain. The germline V gene encodes CDR1 SGHAT and CDR2 FQNNGV. The length of the CDR3 is 15 residues. Trimming cost V 2 bases and J 4 bases, with 14 bases left between them. The CDR3 here is CASSLFHSAAYGYTF. In DNA, the CDR3 is TGTGCCAGCAGCTTATTTCACAGCGCGGCCTATGGCTACACCTTC.

The sample holds a few counts of this clone. V is TRBV7-9 and J is TRBJ2-4, with D perhaps given as TRBD1 or TRBD2 (5 bases each). The germline V and J ends were trimmed by 0 bases and 13 bases, with 13 bases remaining between them. Germline V gene sequence: CDR1 SEHNR, CDR2 FQNEAQ (reference sequence). This CDR3 has 13 amino acids. The DNA of the CDR3 is TGTGCCAGCAGCTTAGCGCACGGGGCCCTGCAGTACTTC. Translating gives CASSLAHGALQYF.

The J gene is TRBJ2-1, the V gene TRBV30, with 8 bases fitting TRBD1. Losses at the gene ends were 3 bases for V and 7 bases for J; bases not matched to a gene: 2. Germline values: CDR1 GTSNPN, CDR2 SVGIG (reference sequence). This CDR3 is built from 12 residues. Written as DNA, the CDR3 is TGTGCCTGGAGGTACAGGGGGAATGAGCAGTTCTTC. Its protein product is CAWRYRGNEQFF.

This chain uses TRBV19 with TRBJ2-1; 9 positions match TRBD1. The CDR3 contains 16 residues. With V trimmed by 2 bases and J by 2 bases, 4 bases remained unmatched. The germline gives CDR1 LNHDA, CDR2 SQIVND (reference sequence). CDR3 sequence (DNA): TGTGCCAGTAGTATATGGGACAGGGAACCCTACAATGAGCAGTTCTTC. Encoded protein: CASSIWDREPYNEQFF.

This chain uses TRBV6-5 with TRBJ2-5, with TRBD2 as a possible D gene (5 bases). CDR1 is MNHEY and CDR2 is SVGAGI in the germline V gene. The CDR3 extends over 13 amino acids. V was cut by 5 bases and J by 4 bases, with 11 bases left in between. The CDR3 nucleotides are TGTGCCAGCAGTGCCGACTATTTAGAGACCCAGTACTTC. Encoded protein: CASSADYLETQYF.

V and J are TRBV28 and TRBJ2-3; TRBD1 might be the D (5 bases). Germline CDR1 is MDHEN and CDR2 is SYDVKM. The CDR3 length is 14 residues. Trimming removed 5 bases at V and 10 bases at J, with 19 bases between. The CDR3 loop is CASSSAGFPVSQYF. The CDR3 DNA reads TGTGCCAGCAGTAGCGCAGGGTTCCCCGTATCGCAGTATTTT.

This chain joins TRBV4-2 and TRBJ2-2; TRBD1 matches 8 bases. Germline CDR1 LGHNA, CDR2 YNFKEQ. The CDR3 contains 17 residues. After removal of 3 bases from V and 4 bases from J, the junction contained 10 bases not matched to a gene. The chain's CDR3 is CASSQYSGGYGTGELFF. The CDR3 DNA follows: TGTGCCAGCAGCCAGTATTCAGGGGGCTACGGCACCGGGGAGCTGTTTTTT.

Only a few counts were recorded for this clone. This chain connects TRBV7-2 to TRBJ2-7; 10 positions match TRBD1. Germline CDR1 reads SGHTA; CDR2 reads FQGNSA. CDR3 length equals 17 residues. Trimming at V came to 2 bases and at J to 1 base, leaving 8 bases not matched to a gene. In DNA form, the CDR3 reads TGTGCCAGCAGCTTACAACCCGGGACAGGGGAATCCTACGAGCAGTACTTC. It is translated as CASSLQPGTGESYEQYF.